Presented here are 27 T cell receptor beta chains from one specimen sequenced in a study of vaccination and CD4 T cells after COVID-19. Researchers used the Oncomine TCR Beta short-read assay to sequence DNA from cultured CD4+ T cells. TCRdb re-called the PCR reads with MiXCR, one entry per CDR3 protein. The table shows some 13,000 distinct CDR3 sequences, with under 55% occurring only once. Treatment described: roughly 10-day PBMC culture with coronavirus spike peptide pools or control peptides (ViraFEST assay). Their cognate antigens are unknown. Sequencing was carried out using CD4+ T cells from blood, cultured in vitro. These receptors originate from a human donor who had recovered from COVID-19.

The J gene is TRBJ2-3, the V gene TRBV20-1; 9 bases are shared with TRBD2. This CDR3 has 14 amino acids. V lost 3 bases to trimming and J lost 3 bases; unmatched junction nucleotides: 4. Germline values: CDR1 DFQATT, CDR2 SNEGSKA (reference sequence). The CDR3 is CSASISGGTDTQYF. The CDR3 nucleotides are TGCAGTGCTAGTATTAGCGGGGGAACAGATACGCAGTATTTT.

The rearrangement joins TRBV6-1 to TRBJ2-2; 8 bases line up with TRBD1. The CDR3 runs to 14 residues. The ends lost 6 bases at V and 7 bases at J; junction bases unmatched: 7. Germline CDR1 is MNHNS and CDR2 is SASEGT. CDR3 sequence reads: CASRTQGVGGELFF. CDR3 DNA sequence: TGTGCCAGCAGGACACAGGGGGTTGGCGGGGAGCTGTTTTTT.

J is TRBJ2-5 and V is TRBV4-1; D possibly matches TRBD1 or TRBD2 (5 bases each). In germline, CDR1 is MGHRA, CDR2 YSYEKL. Trimming removed 1 base at V and 5 bases at J, with 11 bases between. This CDR3 has 14 residues. CDR3 bases: TGCGCCAGCAGCCAAGTTGAAGGGGACGAGACCCAGTACTTC. It specifies CASSQVEGDETQYF.

Sample share makes this clonotype medium-sized. The chain is built from TRBV3-1 and TRBJ1-1; D uncertain. The V gene's germline CDR1 is LGHDT and CDR2 YNNKEL (reference sequence). V was trimmed by 3 bases and J by 1 base, leaving 6 bases between them. The CDR3 loop spans 13 amino acids. The CDR3 DNA sequence: TGTGCCAGCAGCCATACACCGAACACTGAAGCTTTCTTT. Translating gives CASSHTPNTEAFF.

The chain links TRBV4-3 to TRBJ1-1; D is undetermined. Germline assignment: CDR1 LGHNA and CDR2 YSLEER. This CDR3 is built from 16 residues. V was shortened by 3 bases and J by 7 bases, with 21 bases between the two germline ends. CDR3 in amino acids: CASSQELRALRHEAFF. Here the CDR3 DNA reads TGCGCCAGCAGCCAGGAACTCCGGGCCCTCCGACATGAAGCTTTCTTT.

This clonotype was recorded a few times. The chain couples TRBV10-1 to TRBJ2-1; 10 bases match TRBD2. V lost 0 bases and J lost 1; bases outside the gene matches: 6. The germline V gene encodes CDR1 WNHNN and CDR2 SYGVQD (reference sequence). The CDR3 extends over 18 amino acids. The CDR3 region has the DNA TGCGCCAGCAGTGAGTCCGGGGCTAGCGGGAGATCCTACAATGAGCAGTTCTTC. Translated, it gives CASSESGASGRSYNEQFF.

This rearrangement joins TRBV30 to TRBJ2-1, with unresolved D. There are 12 residues in the CDR3. The germline V and J ends were trimmed by 2 bases and 6 bases, with 8 bases remaining between them. Germline values: CDR1 GTSNPN, CDR2 SVGIG (reference sequence). The CDR3 region has the DNA TGTGCCTGGAGTCCTAATAGCAATGAGCAGTTCTTC. This sequence encodes CAWSPNSNEQFF.

This clonotype has a handful of counts. The genes are TRBV29-1 and TRBJ1-5; D gene uncertain. Trimming shortened V by 6 bases and J by 4 bases, and 25 bases separated the two germline ends. The CDR3 totals 17 residues. Germline CDR1 SQVTM, CDR2 ANQGSEA. Written as DNA, the CDR3 is TGCAGCGTAGCCGCAGGTAGGGCAGGTGGCCATAATCAGCCCCAGCATTTT. It translates to CSVAAGRAGGHNQPQHF.

This clonotype appeared a few times. The chain's CDR3 is CASGSWQRSQNSPLHF. CDR3 coding DNA: TGTGCTAGTGGTTCCTGGCAGCGCAGCCAGAATTCACCCCTCCACTTT. V usage is TRBV12-5 and J usage is TRBJ1-6; D is undetermined. V was shortened by 4 bases and J by 7 bases, with 17 bases between the two germline ends. The CDR3 has 16 residues. The germline CDR1 and CDR2 sequences are LGHNT and FRNRAP. Drawing the rest from reference TRBV12-5 and TRBJ1-6, the complete variable domain is DARVTQTPRHKVTEMGQEVTMRCQPILGHNTVFWYRQTMMQGLELLAYFRNRAPLDDSGMPKDRFSAEMPDATLATLKIQPSEPRDSAVYFCASGSWQRSQNSPLHFGNGTRLTVT.

The chain recombines TRBV6-5 with TRBJ1-1; D is unclear. The V gene lost 1 base and the J gene lost 7 bases, with 10 bases spanning the gap. Germline lookup yields CDR1 MNHEY and CDR2 SVGAGI. The CDR3 has 13 residues. The CDR3 region has the DNA TGTGCCAGCAGTTACTTGTCGGGAAATGAAGCTTTCTTT. This codes for CASSYLSGNEAFF.

This clonotype was picked up a small number of times. The chain is built from TRBV30 and TRBJ2-2; D might be TRBD1 (6 bases). CDR1 and CDR2 (germline): GTSNPN, SVGIG (reference sequence). This CDR3 comprises 12 residues. V was cut by 7 bases and J by 6 bases, with 12 bases left in between. This chain's CDR3 is CAFTGYSGELFF. The CDR3, as DNA: TGTGCCTTTACAGGGTATTCCGGGGAGCTGTTTTTT.

This clonotype was counted a single time. The CDR3 DNA reads TGCGCCAGCAGCTTGTCTCGCCCCCGGGATACGCAGTATTTT. This sequence encodes CASSLSRPRDTQYF. The genes are TRBV5-1 and TRBJ2-3; no clear D gene. The CDR3 extends over 14 amino acids. Trimming shortened V by 1 base and J by 6 bases, and 12 bases separated the two germline ends. In germline, CDR1 is SGHRS, CDR2 YFSETQ.

This clonotype has more than one count but fewer than ten. This sequence joins TRBV20-1 and TRBJ2-7; D is perhaps TRBD1 (5 bases). V was shortened by 4 bases and J by 0 bases, with 13 bases between the two germline ends. The CDR3 has 14 residues. The V gene's germline CDR1 is DFQATT and CDR2 SNEGSKA (reference sequence). The CDR3 nucleotides read TGCAGTGCTAAAGAAAAGACAGCCTCCTACGAGCAGTACTTC. Translation: CSAKEKTASYEQYF.

The J gene is TRBJ2-7, the V gene TRBV5-6, with 7 bases aligning to TRBD1. The J segment lost 9 bases and the V segment lost 4 bases, leaving 10 bases of the junction unmatched. Germline values: CDR1 SGHDT, CDR2 YYEEEE. The CDR3 runs to 13 residues. CDR3: CASSAIRQGRQYF. The CDR3 DNA reads as TGTGCCAGCAGCGCCATCAGACAGGGCCGGCAGTACTTC.

The table lists this clonotype with a few counts. The rearrangement joins TRBV12-3 or TRBV12-4 to TRBJ1-1; D is possibly TRBD1 (5 bases). V lost 6 bases to trimming and J lost 0 bases, with 11 bases between them. CDR3 size: 14 residues. The CDR3 DNA reads TGTGCCAGCAGCGCTGACAGAATGAACACTGAAGCTTTCTTT. Translated: CASSADRMNTEAFF.

V usage is TRBV27 and J usage is TRBJ2-6; 9 bases line up with TRBD1. This CDR3 region has 18 residues. Losses at the gene ends were 5 bases for V and 3 bases for J; bases not matched to a gene: 11. Germline values: CDR1 MNHEY, CDR2 SMNVEV (reference sequence). The CDR3 DNA is TGTGCCAGCAGTACGATACTACGACAGGGGGTTGGGGCCAACGTCCTGACTTTC. It yields the protein CASSTILRQGVGANVLTF.

This clonotype occurred a few times. Written as DNA, the CDR3 is TGTGCCAGCAGTGAAGGGGGCGGCAATCAGCCCCAGCATTTT. Its protein is CASSEGGGNQPQHF. The J gene is TRBJ1-5, the V gene TRBV6-1; the D gene is possibly TRBD1 (5 bases). Deletions cut 1 base from V and 2 bases from J, with 6 bases between. This CDR3 comprises 14 residues. Germline V lookup: CDR1 MNHNS, CDR2 SASEGT.

This clonotype came up a few times. The rearrangement uses TRBV21-1 and TRBJ2-7; the table gives TRBD1 as D, unverified against the DNA. TRBV21-1 is given as a pseudogene. The CDR3 has 20 residues. The CDR3 reads CASDPSTGTGDKHSVYEQYF. Here the CDR3 DNA reads TGTGCCAGCGACCCCTCTACCGGGACAGGGGACAAACACTCAGTTTACGAGCAGTACTTC.

The chain couples TRBV19 to TRBJ2-5; 10 nucleotides agree with TRBD2. After removal of 6 bases from V and 7 bases from J, the junction contained 11 bases not matched to a gene. CDR1 is LNHDA and CDR2 is SQIVND in the germline V gene (reference sequence). The CDR3 totals 15 residues. The CDR3 protein is CASSEAGGQFGTQYF. CDR3 sequence (DNA): TGTGCCAGTAGCGAAGCGGGGGGGCAATTCGGGACCCAGTACTTC.

V usage is TRBV6-4 and J usage is TRBJ2-1, with 9 bases lining up with TRBD2. Unmatched junction bases numbered 6, after V lost 0 bases and J lost 6 bases. The germline V gene has CDR1 MRHNA and CDR2 SNTAGT. The CDR3 consists of 16 residues. The CDR3 loop reads CASSDSPSGVINEQFF. The CDR3 coding sequence is TGTGCCAGCAGTGACTCTCCTAGCGGGGTTATCAATGAGCAGTTCTTC.

The chain links TRBV2 to TRBJ2-7; weak D call: TRBD2 (5 bases). Trimming cost V 6 bases and J 2 bases, with 5 bases left between them. Germline V gene data show CDR1 as SNHLY and CDR2 as FYNNEI. The CDR3 covers 11 residues. CDR3 bases: TGTGCCAGCAGGGGAGCCTACGAGCAGTACTTC. This translates into CASRGAYEQYF. The full variable domain, completed using reference TRBV2 and TRBJ2-7, is EPEVTQTPSHQVTQMGQEVILRCVPISNHLYFYWYRQILGQKVEFLVSFYNNEISEKSEIFDDQFSVERPDGSNFTLKIRSTKLEDSAMYFCASRGAYEQYFGPGTRLTVT.

The chain couples TRBV24-1 to TRBJ2-3; 7 bases align to TRBD1. V trimming: 4 bases; J trimming: 6 bases; junction bases outside the gene matches: 6. Germline V gene sequence: CDR1 KGHDR, CDR2 SFDVKD. The CDR3 runs 14 residues. CDR3 DNA: TGTGCCACCAGTGAAAGGGGGCGAGGGGATACGCAGTATTTT. It is translated as CATSERGRGDTQYF.

Only a few counts were recorded for this clonotype. The germline gene is not matched at one end of the junction; a read error may be the cause. The chain carries TRBV27 and TRBJ1-5, with TRBD1 identical over 8 bases. Germline V gene lookup returns CDR1 MNHEY and CDR2 SMNVEV (reference sequence). The length of the CDR3 is 19 residues. CDR3 sequence reads: CASSFGWTGQPDSYQPQHF. As DNA, the CDR3 is TGTGCCAGCAGTTTCGGTTGGACAGGGCAGCCAGATAGCTATCAGCCCCAGCATTTT.

The gene calls are TRBV12-3 or TRBV12-4 and TRBJ1-2; 7 nucleotides align to TRBD1. The CDR3 has 12 amino acids. V gave up 3 bases and J gave up 7 bases; unmatched junction bases: 2. CDR3 in DNA: TGTGCCAGCAGTTTCAACAGGGGTGGCTACACCTTC. This codes for CASSFNRGGYTF.

V gene TRBV7-2 combines with J gene TRBJ2-7; D might be TRBD2 (5 bases). Germline values: CDR1 SGHTA, CDR2 FQGNSA. The CDR3 contains 13 residues. Trimming left V 7 bases short and J 2 bases short, with 12 bases between. The CDR3, as DNA: TGTGCCAGCAAGATGTACGGGGCCTACGAGCAGTACTTC. Encoded protein: CASKMYGAYEQYF.

The chain is built from TRBV7-9 and TRBJ2-3; no firm D call. The CDR3 has 13 amino acids. Trimming shortened V by 4 bases and J by 5 bases, and 10 bases separated the two germline ends. Germline V gene lookup returns CDR1 SEHNR and CDR2 FQNEAQ (reference sequence). CDR3 nucleotide sequence: TGTGCCAGCAGCTCGTTTCTTGGAGATACGCAGTATTTT. The encoded protein is CASSSFLGDTQYF.

The chain links TRBV6-1 to TRBJ1-5; D possibly corresponds to TRBD1 (6 bases). Germline CDR1 MNHNS, CDR2 SASEGT. The CDR3 has 15 residues. V gave up 7 bases and J gave up 6 bases, with 19 bases separating them. CDR3 nucleotides: TGTGCCAGCACCACCCTGTCGGGGGGCCGTCAGCCCCAGCATTTT. It encodes CASTTLSGGRQPQHF.